These 9 T cell receptor beta chains share one sample of origin, sequenced in a study of a mutant IDH1 vaccine in newly diagnosed glioma (dated by TCRdb to the early 2020s). Their specific antigens are unknown. The sample's time point, from its label and the paper: week 47, end of study. A 20-mer mutant IDH1 peptide at 300 micrograms in Montanide made up each vaccine dose, which was injected subcutaneously together with topical imiquimod. Library construction relied on the immunoSEQ multiplex PCR assay. The table was pulled from immuneACCESS by TCRdb, which kept in-frame rearrangements only. Such tables lose some clones; where checked, under half of the loss comes from unresolved V genes, and the rest has no known cause. For this sample the table gives some 87,000 clones, of which 80% to 90% were detected only once. The ten largest clones represent 4% to 5.5% of the sample. The input for sequencing was PBMCs, taken from a glioma patient whose treatment included an IDH1 peptide vaccine. These receptors all come from a man aged 35 to 55 with glioma.

The chain combines TRBV4-1 with TRBJ2-2; no clear D gene. From germline, CDR1 is MGHRA and CDR2 YSYEKL. The CDR3 consists of 13 residues. V lost 7 bases to trimming and J lost 5 bases, with 11 bases between them. The CDR3 region has the DNA TGCGCCAGCACCCTTATCGGAACCGGGGAGCTGTTTTTT. Residues: CASTLIGTGELFF.

V gene TRBV5-7 combines with J gene TRBJ2-6, with 12 positions matching TRBD1. TRBV5-7 is an open reading frame whose function is uncertain. With 6 bases clipped from V and 3 bases from J, the junction kept 13 bases outside the gene matches. This CDR3 has 19 amino acids. The CDR3 sequence: CASTSSKGQGALGANVLTF. The CDR3 DNA reads as TGTGCCAGCACCTCCTCCAAGGGACAGGGGGCGCTTGGGGCCAACGTCCTGACTTTC.

This chain uses TRBV6-5 with TRBJ1-2, with D possibly being TRBD1 (5 bases). The CDR3 length is 13 residues. V was trimmed by 6 bases and J by 4 bases, leaving 12 bases between them. From germline, CDR1 is MNHEY and CDR2 SVGAGI. The CDR3 region is CASRLTGAYGYTF. CDR3 bases: TGTGCCAGCAGGCTAACCGGGGCCTATGGCTACACCTTC.

The chain employs TRBV5-1 and TRBJ2-7; TRBD2 aligns across 7 bases. CDR1 and CDR2 (germline): SGHRS, YFSETQ. The CDR3 runs 14 residues. Germline trimming cut 0 bases from V and 5 bases from J; bases unmatched to any gene: 5. For the CDR3, the DNA is TGCGCCAGCAGCTTGGTCGGGACTAATAACGAGCAGTACTTC. The encoded protein is CASSLVGTNNEQYF.

This clone was found a few times. The J gene is TRBJ2-3, the V gene TRBV11-2; 7 bases line up with TRBD1. CDR1 is SGHAT and CDR2 is FQNNGV in the germline V gene. V lost 4 bases and J lost 5; bases outside the gene matches: 6. The CDR3 runs 14 residues. The CDR3 DNA follows: TGTGCCAGCAGCTCGACAGGGTACAAAGATACGCAGTATTTT. This gives the protein CASSSTGYKDTQYF.

This chain links TRBV11-2 with TRBJ2-5; no firm D call. The CDR3 extends over 14 amino acids. V was cut by 2 bases and J by 4 bases, with 11 bases left in between. Germline assignment: CDR1 SGHAT and CDR2 FQNNGV. Written as DNA, the CDR3 is TGTGCCAGCAGCTTATGGGGATCGGGAGAGACCCAGTACTTC. The encoded protein is CASSLWGSGETQYF.

This chain joins TRBV6-5 and TRBJ2-5; unclear D gene. The ends were cut back, 6 bases at V and 11 bases at J, with 13 bases in the middle. CDR3 length equals 11 residues. Germline CDR1 is MNHEY and CDR2 is SVGAGI. CDR3 DNA: TGTGCCAGCAGCTCCCAGAGAGAGCAGTACTTC. This translates into CASSSQREQYF.

The sample holds one count of this clone. The chain has TRBV6-5 and TRBJ2-7; the D gene could be TRBD1 or TRBD2 (5 bases each). Trimming stripped 6 bases from V and 0 bases from J, with 9 bases between. The CDR3 length is 13 residues. CDR1 and CDR2 (germline): MNHEY, SVGAGI. The CDR3 DNA follows: TGTGCCAGCAGAGGGACGGCCTCCTACGAGCAGTACTTC. Its translation: CASRGTASYEQYF.

This chain links TRBV7-9 with TRBJ1-2; 9 bases are shared with TRBD1. Losses at the gene ends were 2 bases for V and 7 bases for J; bases not matched to a gene: 20. The CDR3 runs 19 residues. Germline CDR1 is SEHNR and CDR2 is FQNEAQ (reference sequence). The CDR3 loop is CASSLISFSSGQGGFGYTF. CDR3 DNA: TGTGCCAGCAGCTTAATATCGTTTTCGTCGGGACAGGGAGGGTTTGGCTACACCTTC.